This is a list of T cell receptor beta chains from one sample in a study of T cells after posttransplantation cyclophosphamide. Profiling relied on immunoSEQ multiplex PCR, and the TCRdb table lists in-frame clones only, not all of them. This sample has 20,000 to 25,000 clones and no singletons, with about 4.4% in the ten largest. The sequencing input was PBMCs. Receptors originate from a woman in her forties or fifties in good health, CMV-negative, and a related stem cell transplant donor. The CDR3 runs from the conserved cysteine through the conserved F or W. The order of the fields is clone size, D gene, V gene, J gene, CDR3 DNA, CDR3 protein. A D gene is named only where the DNA matches it firmly. Clone size is not always given. Where it is, it says once, few, many or a class for expanded clones.

many	.	TRBV28	TRBJ1-4	.	CASSPQGSNEKLFFGSGLFF
many	TRBD1	TRBV6-1	TRBJ2-4	TGTGCCAGCAGTGAAAAGATGACAGGGGCGGGGACCAAAAACATTCAGTACTTC	CASSEKMTGAGTKNIQYF
many	.	TRBV7-8	TRBJ2-5	TGTGCCAGCAGCTTAGCGCGGGGAGCTTATGAGGTCCAGTACTTC	CASSLARGAYEVQYF
many	TRBD2	TRBV4-1	TRBJ2-1	TGCGCCAGCAGCCCGAGACTAGCGGGGAGCGGGGAGTTCGACAATGAGCAGTTCTTC	CASSPRLAGSGEFDNEQFF
many	TRBD1	TRBV28	TRBJ2-7	TGTGCCAGCGATAACTCCGGGACAGGGGGCGACGAGCAGTACTTC	CASDNSGTGGDEQYF
many	.	TRBV27	TRBJ1-2	TGTGCCAGCAGTCAGGGCTTTGGCTACACCTTC	CASSQGFGYTF
many	TRBD1	TRBV9	TRBJ2-7	TGTGCCAGCAGCGTAGGGACAGGGCTTATGGGTTCCTACGAGCAGTACTTC	CASSVGTGLMGSYEQYF
many	.	TRBV5-4	TRBJ2-5	TGTGCCAGCAGCTTGTTGTTAGCGGACCAAGAGACCCAGTACTTC	CASSLLLADQETQYF
many	.	TRBV21-1	TRBJ2-7	TGTGCCAGCAGCAGTGAAGTTGTTAGGACTAGCGAGAAATACGAGCAGTACTTC	CASSSEVVRTSEKYEQYF
many	TRBD1	TRBV27	TRBJ2-7	TGTGCCAGCAGGACGGGACAGGGATACTACGAGCAGTACTTC	CASRTGQGYYEQYF
many	TRBD2	TRBV5-1	TRBJ2-5	TGCGCCAGCAGCTTGGGGGTAGCGGGGGGACCGCAAGAGACCCAGTACTTC	CASSLGVAGGPQETQYF
many	.	TRBV9	TRBJ1-4	TGTGCCAGCAGCCGAGGGGGGGGCAATGAAAAACTGTTTTTT	CASSRGGGNEKLFF
many	TRBD1	TRBV11-3	TRBJ2-7	TGTGCCAGCTCCCGGACAGGGGTCTACGAGCAGTACTTC	CASSRTGVYEQYF
many	TRBD1	TRBV7-9	TRBJ2-7	TGTGCCAGCAGCTTATTTGGGACAGGATCCTACGAGCAGTACTTC	CASSLFGTGSYEQYF
many	.	TRBV18	TRBJ1-2	TGTGCCAGCTCACAAAAGACAGGAGTCTTCTATGGCTACACCTTC	CASSQKTGVFYGYTF
many	.	TRBV18	TRBJ1-3	TGTGCCAGCTCACCCCCGGGACAAACTGGAAACACCATATATTTT	CASSPPGQTGNTIYF
many	.	TRBV7-2	TRBJ2-3	TGTGCCAGCAGCTTAAGGACAGCCACAGATACGCAGTATTTT	CASSLRTATDTQYF
many	.	TRBV14	TRBJ2-7	TGTGCCAGCAGCCAAGATTATAGGGAGACTCCAGGGGTCTACGAGCAGTACTTC	CASSQDYRETPGVYEQYF
many	.	TRBV2	TRBJ2-7	TGTGCCAGCAAAAAGCGGTCGGAGGGCCCCTACGAGCAGTACTTC	CASKKRSEGPYEQYF
.	TRBD1	TRBV5-1	TRBJ2-5	TGCGCCAGCAGCTCCACAGGGGGCGTTATCCAAGAGACCCAGTACTTC	CASSSTGGVIQETQYF
many	TRBD2	TRBV5-1	TRBJ2-7	TGCGCCAGCAGTTACCGGACTAGCGGGAGCCACGAGCAGTACTTC	CASSYRTSGSHEQYF
few	TRBD2	TRBV5-5	TRBJ2-2	TGCGCCAGCAGCCTGAAGACTAGCGGGGGGGCCGTCACCGGGGAGCTGTTTTTT	CASSLKTSGGAVTGELFF
many	.	TRBV5-4	TRBJ2-7	TGTGCCAGCAGCTCCGGAGGGGACAGACGGACCTACGAGCAGTACTTC	CASSSGGDRRTYEQYF
many	TRBD1	TRBV29-1	TRBJ2-7	TGCAGCGCCGCCTCCGGGACAGGGTCCTACGAGCAGTACTTC	CSAASGTGSYEQYF
many	TRBD2	TRBV9	TRBJ2-3	TGTGCCAGCAGCGCGGAAACTAGCGGGAGGGTCAATACGCAGTATTTT	CASSAETSGRVNTQYF
many	.	TRBV29-1	TRBJ1-4	TGCAGCGTGAGGGAAGGGGGTAATGAAAAACTGTTTTTT	CSVREGGNEKLFF
many	TRBD1	TRBV28	TRBJ2-6	TGTGCCAGCAGTAGACGGGACAGGGGATCTGGGGCCAACGTCCTGACTTTC	CASSRRDRGSGANVLTF